A selection of T cell receptor beta chains follows, all from one sample in a study of blood T cells in healthy people across ages. TCRdb itself ran the 5' RACE reads through MiXCR, one entry per CDR3 protein. The sample lists around 1,700,000 distinct CDR3 sequences, over 25% occurring once. The specimen was blood. All receptors derive from a woman in her twenties or thirties in good health. CDR3s include the opening cysteine and the closing phenylalanine or tryptophan. Each record gives: J gene, D gene, V gene, clone size, CDR3 DNA, CDR3 protein. A D gene is named only where the DNA matches it firmly. Clone size is stated in some rows and not others, as once, few, many or a class when expanded.

>TRBJ2-6|-|TRBV12-3/TRBV12-4|many
TGTGCCAGTACAGGTGTCCGGGGCTCTGGGGCCAACGTCCTGACTTTC
CASTGVRGSGANVLTF
>TRBJ2-7|-|TRBV10-3|many
TGTGCCATCAGTGAGTCCGGCGACTACGAGCAGTACTTC
CAISESGDYEQYF
>TRBJ1-5|TRBD1|TRBV6-2/TRBV6-3|few
TGTGCCAGCAGGGTGCATCACAACCGGGACAGGGACCATAGCAATCAGCCCCAGCATTTT
CASRVHHNRDRDHSNQPQHF
>TRBJ2-7|TRBD2|TRBV7-9|-
TGTGCCAGCAGCTCGCGGACTAGCGGGGCAGCCTACGAGCAGTACTTC
CASSSRTSGAAYEQYF
>TRBJ2-7|TRBD1|TRBV12-3/TRBV12-4|few
TGTGCCAGCAGGGGACAGGAAATATCGGGGCAGTACTTC
CASRGQEISGQYF
>TRBJ1-2|-|TRBV28|few
TGTGCCAGCTCGCAGGCCTACTATGGCTACACCTTC
CASSQAYYGYTF
>TRBJ2-7|-|TRBV20-1|-
TGCAGTGCTCTACCCTTCTCCGTGGAAGAGATCCAGTACTTC
CSALPFSVEEIQYF
>TRBJ2-1|-|TRBV7-9|once
TGTGCCAGCAGCCGCCTTGGGGCCTCTTACAATGAGCAGTTCTTC
CASSRLGASYNEQFF
>TRBJ2-7|-|TRBV5-1|few
TGCGCCAGCAGCTTGGCCGTAGGGGCGGAGAAAGGGCGTACCAACGGGCACGAGCAGTACTTC
CASSLAVGAEKGRTNGHEQYF
>TRBJ1-1|-|TRBV2|-
TGTGCCAGCACCGGTAATATAGGGGGCACTGAAGCTTTCTTT
CASTGNIGGTEAFF
>TRBJ2-2|TRBD1|TRBV4-1|-
TGCGCCAGCAACCAGGGGGCGACCGGGGAGCTGTTTTTT
CASNQGATGELFF
>TRBJ2-2|-|TRBV7-9|-
TGTGCCATCGGACGGCCAAGCCGCACCGGGGAGCTGTTTTTT
CAIGRPSRTGELFF
>TRBJ2-5|TRBD2|TRBV29-1|many
TGCAGCGGAGCCTCTAGCGGAGAGACCCAGTACTTC
CSGASSGETQYF
>TRBJ1-3|-|TRBV5-1|-
TGCGCCAGCAGGCGGTGGTTCGAACAAGGAAACACCATATATTTT
CASRRWFEQGNTIYF
>TRBJ2-1|-|TRBV18|-
TGTGCCAGCTCACCGCGGACTACCCGGAACGGCGCCTACAATGAGCAGTTCTTC
CASSPRTTRNGAYNEQFF
>TRBJ2-3|TRBD2|TRBV7-2|-
TGTGCCAGCAGCCCTATCGTAGGACTAGCGGGAGTCGTGTTTGATACGCAGTATTTT
CASSPIVGLAGVVFDTQYF
>TRBJ2-1|TRBD1|TRBV9|-
TGTGCCAGCAGCGCGACACAGACAGGGGTAAGGAATGAGCAGTTCTTC
CASSATQTGVRNEQFF
>TRBJ2-5|-|TRBV2|-
TGTGCCAGCAGTGAAGCGCGTTCGTCTCGAGAGACCCAGTACTTC
CASSEARSSRETQYF
>TRBJ2-3|-|TRBV10-3|many
TGTGCCATCCGCTCCGGGGGCGCAGATACGCAGTATTTT
CAIRSGGADTQYF
>TRBJ1-5|-|TRBV12-3/TRBV12-4|few
TGTGCCAGCAAGGGAGGGGAGGGCAATCAGCCCCAGCATTTT
CASKGGEGNQPQHF
>TRBJ1-1|TRBD1|TRBV5-1|-
TGCGCCAGCAGCTACACAGGGGAAGTGGGCACTGAAGCTTTCTTT
CASSYTGEVGTEAFF
>TRBJ2-5|TRBD1|TRBV11-2|few
TGTGCCAGCAGCCAAGGGACAGGAAAAGGAGAGACCCAGTACTTC
CASSQGTGKGETQYF
>TRBJ1-1|TRBD1|TRBV20-1|-
TGCAGTGCTAGAGATCCGGGACAGGGAAACACTGAAGCTTTCTTT
CSARDPGQGNTEAFF
>TRBJ2-3|TRBD2|TRBV7-3|few
TGTGCCAGCGCCAATAGCGGGGGGGCCGTAGATACGCAGTATTTT
CASANSGGAVDTQYF
>TRBJ2-1|TRBD1|TRBV2|-
TGTGCCGCCCGACAGGGTTCCTACAATAAGCAGTTCTTC
CAARQGSYNKQFF
>TRBJ1-1|-|TRBV7-9|-
TGTGCCAGCAGCCAGGACACGAACACTGAAGCTTTCTTT
CASSQDTNTEAFF
>TRBJ1-2|-|TRBV2|few
TGTGCCAGCAGTCAGGACGTTGGTAGCGGCTACACCTTC
CASSQDVGSGYTF
>TRBJ2-3|TRBD2|TRBV12-3/TRBV12-4|-
TGTGCCAGCAGTCCCCGACTAGCGGGGACCTCAGATACGCAGTATTTT
CASSPRLAGTSDTQYF
>TRBJ2-5|-|TRBV6-2/TRBV6-3|-
TGTGCCAGCAGTTACGCCCAACCGGGACAATTGCAAGAGACCCAGTACTTC
CASSYAQPGQLQETQYF
>TRBJ1-5|-|TRBV12-3/TRBV12-4|once
TGTGCCAGCAGCCAAAGATATAGCAATCAGCCCCAGCATTTT
CASSQRYSNQPQHF
>TRBJ2-1|-|TRBV5-4|few
TGTGCCAGCAGCTTGTCAACGGCCCCTTTGGAGCAGTTCTTC
CASSLSTAPLEQFF
>TRBJ1-3|-|TRBV29-1|few
TGCAGCGTTGCTGGCAAAGCCTCTGGAAACACCGTATATTTT
CSVAGKASGNTVYF
>TRBJ1-1|-|TRBV20-1|-
TGCAGTGCTCGGCCCAGGGGTCCGAACACTGAAGCTTTCTTT
CSARPRGPNTEAFF
>TRBJ2-2|-|TRBV12-3/TRBV12-4|-
TGTGCCAGCAGTAACGGGGAGCTGTTTTTT
CASSNGELFF
>TRBJ2-3|-|TRBV20-1|few
TGCAGTGCTCTCGTGGGGAACACAGATACGCAGTATTTT
CSALVGNTDTQYF
>TRBJ2-1|-|TRBV3-1|-
TGTGCCAGCAGCCAACCCGGACCCGCACAATACGAGCAGTTCTTC
CASSQPGPAQYEQFF
>TRBJ2-5|TRBD2|TRBV20-1|-
TGCAGTGCATATGCGGGAGGGCAAGAGACCCAGTACTTC
CSAYAGGQETQYF